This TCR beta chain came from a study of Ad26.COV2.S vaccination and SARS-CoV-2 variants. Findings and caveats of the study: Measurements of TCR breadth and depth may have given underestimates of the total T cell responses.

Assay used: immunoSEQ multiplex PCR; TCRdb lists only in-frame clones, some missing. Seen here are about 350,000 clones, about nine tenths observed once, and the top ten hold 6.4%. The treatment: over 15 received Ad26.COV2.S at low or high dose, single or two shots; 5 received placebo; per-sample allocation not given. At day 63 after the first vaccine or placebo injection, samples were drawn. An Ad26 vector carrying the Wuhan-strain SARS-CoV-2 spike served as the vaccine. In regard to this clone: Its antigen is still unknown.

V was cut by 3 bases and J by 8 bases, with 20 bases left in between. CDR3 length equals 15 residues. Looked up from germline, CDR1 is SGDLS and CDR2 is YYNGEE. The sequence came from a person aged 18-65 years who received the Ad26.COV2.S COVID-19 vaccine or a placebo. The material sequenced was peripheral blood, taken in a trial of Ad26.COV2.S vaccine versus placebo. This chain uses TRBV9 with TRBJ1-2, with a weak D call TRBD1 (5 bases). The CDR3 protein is CASSAGEWAGRGYTF. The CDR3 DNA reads TGTGCCAGCAGCGCGGGGGAATGGGCAGGGCGAGGCTACACCTTC.